The T cell receptor beta chain described here comes from a study of T cell repertoires in cytomegalovirus infection. Turning to the study itself: Evidence of both CMV infection and a matching HLA type came from public TCR beta signatures.

To note about this clonotype: What it recognizes is unknown.

General study points: HLA-C-restricted CMV clonotypes gave the most frequent clonotype in two of eight donors. Totalled public TCR beta family frequency picked out people who carried CMV plus the relevant HLA.

In TCRdb, the reads were re-called with MiXCR into one record per CDR3 protein. The data hold around 530,000 distinct CDR3 sequences, with more than 20% observed a single time. The sequence came from a human donor in good health (CMV status not recorded). Some clones in this sample may be carry-over from other donors' samples. The sample taken for sequencing was PBMCs.

CDR3 bases: TGTGCCAGTAGCACCCGACAGGACACCGGGGAGCTGTTTTTT. It translates to CASSTRQDTGELFF. The rearrangement links TRBV19 to TRBJ2-2; perhaps TRBD1 as D (6 bases). The V and J ends lost 6 bases and 3 bases respectively, with 11 bases between them. This CDR3 region has 14 residues. Germline CDR1 LNHDA, CDR2 SQIVND (reference sequence).